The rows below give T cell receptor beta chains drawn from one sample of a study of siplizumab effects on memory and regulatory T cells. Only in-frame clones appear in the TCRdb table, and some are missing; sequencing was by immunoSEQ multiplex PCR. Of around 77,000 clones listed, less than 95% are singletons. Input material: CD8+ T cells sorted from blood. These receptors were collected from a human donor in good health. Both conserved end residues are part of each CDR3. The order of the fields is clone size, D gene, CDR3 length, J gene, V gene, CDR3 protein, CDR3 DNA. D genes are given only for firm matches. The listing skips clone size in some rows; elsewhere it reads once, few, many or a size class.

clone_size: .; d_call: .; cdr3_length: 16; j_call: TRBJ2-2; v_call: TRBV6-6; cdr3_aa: CASSLLAGTNTGELFF; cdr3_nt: TGTGCCAGCAGCCTACTGGCGGGGACGAACACCGGGGAGCTGTTTTTT
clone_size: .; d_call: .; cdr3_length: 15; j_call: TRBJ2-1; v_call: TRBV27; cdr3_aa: CASSLGGALGNEQFF; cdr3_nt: TGTGCCAGCAGTTTAGGCGGGGCCCTAGGCAATGAGCAGTTCTTC
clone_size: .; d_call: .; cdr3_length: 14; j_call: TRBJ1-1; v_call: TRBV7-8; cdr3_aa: CASSYRDGYTEAFF; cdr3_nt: TGTGCCAGCAGCTACAGGGACGGATACACTGAAGCTTTCTTT
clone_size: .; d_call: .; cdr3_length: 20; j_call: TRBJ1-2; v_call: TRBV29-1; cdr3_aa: CSVEDYGRVVVGGTNYGYTF; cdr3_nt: TGCAGCGTTGAGGACTATGGCAGGGTGGTTGTCGGGGGGACTAACTATGGCTACACCTTC
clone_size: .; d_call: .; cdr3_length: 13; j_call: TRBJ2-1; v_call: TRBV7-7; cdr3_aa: CASSLSGYNEQFF; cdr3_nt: TGTGCTAGCAGCTTAAGTGGATACAATGAGCAGTTCTTC
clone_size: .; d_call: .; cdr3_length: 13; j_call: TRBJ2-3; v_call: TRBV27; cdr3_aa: CASLQGSTDTQYF; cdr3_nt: TGTGCCAGCCTACAGGGTAGCACAGATACGCAGTATTTT
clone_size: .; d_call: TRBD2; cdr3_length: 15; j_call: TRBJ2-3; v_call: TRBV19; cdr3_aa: CASSPGTSAKDTQYF; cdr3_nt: TGTGCCAGTAGTCCCGGGACTAGCGCCAAGGATACGCAGTATTTT
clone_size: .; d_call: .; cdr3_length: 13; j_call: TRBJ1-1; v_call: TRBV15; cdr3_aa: CATSRTTGTEAFF; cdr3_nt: TGTGCCACCAGCAGAACAACGGGAACTGAAGCTTTCTTT
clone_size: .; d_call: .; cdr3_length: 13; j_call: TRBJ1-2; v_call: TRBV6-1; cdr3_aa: CASSSRTNYGYTF; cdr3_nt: TGTGCCAGCAGTTCCCGAACTAACTATGGCTACACCTTC
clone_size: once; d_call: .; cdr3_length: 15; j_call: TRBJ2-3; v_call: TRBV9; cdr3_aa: CASSVGGKAADTQYF; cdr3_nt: TGTGCCAGCAGCGTAGGCGGGAAGGCCGCAGATACGCAGTATTTT
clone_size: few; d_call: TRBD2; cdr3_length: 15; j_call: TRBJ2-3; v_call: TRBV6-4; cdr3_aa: CASSDERGATDTQYF; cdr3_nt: TGTGCCAGCAGTGACGAGCGGGGGGCCACAGATACGCAGTATTTT
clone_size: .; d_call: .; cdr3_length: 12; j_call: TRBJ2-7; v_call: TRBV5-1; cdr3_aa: CASSLSPYEQYF; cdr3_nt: TGCGCCAGCAGCTTGAGCCCCTACGAGCAGTACTTC
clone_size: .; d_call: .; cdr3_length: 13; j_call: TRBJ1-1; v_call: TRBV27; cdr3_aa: CASSLGRQSEAFF; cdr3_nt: TGTGCCAGCAGTTTGGGTAGGCAGAGTGAGGCTTTCTTT
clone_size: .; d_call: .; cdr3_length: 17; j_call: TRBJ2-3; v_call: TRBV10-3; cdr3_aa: CASSNGGWDEQTDTQYF; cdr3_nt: TGTGCCTCCTCTAACGGAGGTTGGGACGAACAAACAGATACGCAGTATTTT
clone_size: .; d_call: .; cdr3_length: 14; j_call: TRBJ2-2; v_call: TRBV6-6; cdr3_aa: CASPREAGTGELFF; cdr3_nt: TGTGCCAGCCCTAGGGAGGCGGGCACCGGGGAGCTGTTTTTT
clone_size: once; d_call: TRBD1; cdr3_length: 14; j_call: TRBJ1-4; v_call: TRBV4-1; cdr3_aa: CASSQVQGDEKLFF; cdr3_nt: TGCGCCAGCAGCCAAGTTCAGGGGGATGAAAAACTGTTTTTT
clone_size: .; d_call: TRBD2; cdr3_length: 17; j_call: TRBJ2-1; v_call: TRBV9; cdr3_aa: CASSAEGLAVDFGEQFF; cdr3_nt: TGTGCCAGCAGCGCAGAAGGACTAGCGGTAGACTTTGGTGAGCAGTTCTTC
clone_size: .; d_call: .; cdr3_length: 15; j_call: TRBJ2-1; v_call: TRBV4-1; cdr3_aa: CASSHTRGSYNEQFF; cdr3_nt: TGCGCCAGCAGCCATACTAGGGGCTCCTACAATGAGCAGTTCTTC
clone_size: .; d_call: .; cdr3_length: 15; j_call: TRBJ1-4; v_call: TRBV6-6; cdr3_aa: CASSLQGPVNEKLFF; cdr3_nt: TGTGCCAGCAGCCTTCAGGGACCCGTTAATGAAAAACTGTTTTTT
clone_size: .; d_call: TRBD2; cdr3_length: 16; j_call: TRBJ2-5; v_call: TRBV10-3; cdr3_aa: CAISEGVAGAQETQYF; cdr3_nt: TGTGCCATCAGTGAGGGGGTAGCGGGGGCCCAAGAGACCCAGTACTTC
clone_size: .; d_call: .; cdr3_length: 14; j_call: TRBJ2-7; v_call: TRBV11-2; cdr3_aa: CASSFGTAPYEQYF; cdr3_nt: TGTGCCAGCAGCTTTGGGACGGCCCCATACGAGCAGTACTTC
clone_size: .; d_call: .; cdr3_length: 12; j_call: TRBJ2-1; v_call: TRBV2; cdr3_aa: CASTSLGAEQFF; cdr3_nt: TGTGCCAGCACTAGCTTGGGGGCTGAGCAGTTCTTC
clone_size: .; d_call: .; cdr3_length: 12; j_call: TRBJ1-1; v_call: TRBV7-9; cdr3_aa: CASSLVVTEAFF; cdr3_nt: TGTGCCAGCAGCTTAGTCGTCACTGAAGCTTTCTTT
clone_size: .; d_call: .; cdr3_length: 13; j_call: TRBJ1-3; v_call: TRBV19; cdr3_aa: CASMGYSGNTIYF; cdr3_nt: TGTGCCAGTATGGGGTACTCTGGAAACACCATATATTTT
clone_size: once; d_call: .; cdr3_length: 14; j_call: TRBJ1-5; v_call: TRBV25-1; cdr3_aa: CASRETPSNQPQHF; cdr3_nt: TGTGCCAGCAGGGAGACACCTTCCAATCAGCCCCAGCATTTT
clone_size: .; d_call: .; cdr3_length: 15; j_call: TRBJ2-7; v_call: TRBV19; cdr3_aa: CASSSPGLPAYEQYF; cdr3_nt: TGTGCCAGTAGTTCGCCGGGACTCCCGGCCTACGAGCAGTACTTC
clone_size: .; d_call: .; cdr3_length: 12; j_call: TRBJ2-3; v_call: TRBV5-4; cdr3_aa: CASSGGTDTQYF; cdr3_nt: TGTGCCAGCAGCGGGGGCACAGATACGCAGTATTTT
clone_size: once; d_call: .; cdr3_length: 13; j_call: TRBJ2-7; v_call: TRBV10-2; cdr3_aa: CASSEGVPYEQYF; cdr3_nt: TGCGCCAGCAGTGAAGGGGTTCCCTACGAGCAGTACTTC
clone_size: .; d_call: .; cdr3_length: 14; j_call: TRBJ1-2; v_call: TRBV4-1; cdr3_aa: CASSQSLTVYGYTF; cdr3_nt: TGCGCCAGCAGCCAGTCGTTGACGGTCTATGGCTACACCTTC
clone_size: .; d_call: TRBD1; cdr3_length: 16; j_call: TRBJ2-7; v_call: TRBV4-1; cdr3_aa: CASSQDIPDRGYEQYF; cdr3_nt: TGCGCCAGCAGCCAAGATATCCCGGACAGGGGCTACGAGCAGTACTTC
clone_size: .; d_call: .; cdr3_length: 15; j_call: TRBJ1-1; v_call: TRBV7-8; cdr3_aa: CASSLHRDMNTEAFF; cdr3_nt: TGTGCCAGCAGCCTCCACAGGGACATGAACACTGAAGCTTTCTTT
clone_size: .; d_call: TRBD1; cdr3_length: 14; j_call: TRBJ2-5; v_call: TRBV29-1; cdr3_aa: CSVPDRGDQETQYF; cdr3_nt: TGCAGCGTTCCGGACAGGGGGGACCAAGAGACCCAGTACTTC
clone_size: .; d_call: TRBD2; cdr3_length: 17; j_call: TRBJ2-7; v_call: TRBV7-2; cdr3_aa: CASSSPGGSGGGNEQYF; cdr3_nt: TGTGCCAGCAGCTCCCCCGGGGGTAGCGGGGGAGGAAACGAGCAGTACTTC
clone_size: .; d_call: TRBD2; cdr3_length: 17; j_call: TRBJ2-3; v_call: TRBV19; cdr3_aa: CASSTTLTSGSTDTQYF; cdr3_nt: TGTGCCAGTAGTACGACCCTGACTAGCGGAAGCACAGATACGCAGTATTTT
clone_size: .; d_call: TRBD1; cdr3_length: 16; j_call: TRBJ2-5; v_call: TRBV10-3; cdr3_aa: CAIGHPTGGDQETQYF; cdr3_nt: TGTGCCATCGGTCACCCCACAGGGGGAGATCAAGAGACCCAGTACTTC
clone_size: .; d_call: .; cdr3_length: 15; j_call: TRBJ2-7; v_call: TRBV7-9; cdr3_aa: CASSLLGQDSYEQYF; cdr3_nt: TGTGCCAGCAGCCTGCTGGGGCAAGACTCCTACGAGCAGTACTTC
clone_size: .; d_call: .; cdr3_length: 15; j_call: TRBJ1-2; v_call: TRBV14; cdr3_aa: CASSQPQSANYGYTF; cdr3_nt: TGTGCCAGCAGCCAACCACAGTCAGCTAACTATGGCTACACCTTC
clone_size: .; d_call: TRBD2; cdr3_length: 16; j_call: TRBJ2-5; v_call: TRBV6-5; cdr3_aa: CASSYSGTSGQEAQYF; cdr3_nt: TGTGCCAGCAGTTACTCCGGGACTAGCGGGCAAGAGGCCCAGTACTTC
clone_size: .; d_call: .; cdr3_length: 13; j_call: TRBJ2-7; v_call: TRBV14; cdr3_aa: CASSPDLSYEQYF; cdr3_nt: TGTGCCAGCAGCCCCGACTTGAGCTACGAGCAGTACTTC
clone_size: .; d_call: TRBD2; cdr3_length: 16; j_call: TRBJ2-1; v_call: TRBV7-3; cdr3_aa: CASSDKRTSAYNEQFF; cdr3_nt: TGTGCCAGCAGCGATAAGAGGACTAGCGCGTACAATGAGCAGTTCTTC
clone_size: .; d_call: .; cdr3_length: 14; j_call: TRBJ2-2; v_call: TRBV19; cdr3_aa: CASSMGTDTGELFF; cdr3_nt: TGTGCCAGTAGTATGGGAACGGACACCGGGGAGCTGTTTTTT
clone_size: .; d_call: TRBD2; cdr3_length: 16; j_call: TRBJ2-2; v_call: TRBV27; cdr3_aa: CASSPGTSSLTGELFF; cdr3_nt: TGTGCCAGCAGTCCCGGGACTAGCAGCTTGACCGGGGAGCTGTTTTTT
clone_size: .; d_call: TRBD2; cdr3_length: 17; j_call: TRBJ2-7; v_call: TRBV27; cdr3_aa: CASSLSRSSGGFYEQYF; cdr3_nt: TGTGCCAGCAGTTTATCGAGGAGTAGCGGGGGATTCTACGAGCAGTACTTC
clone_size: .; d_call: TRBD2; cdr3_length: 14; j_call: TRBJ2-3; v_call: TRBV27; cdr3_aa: CASSTSGVQGTQYF; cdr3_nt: TGTGCCAGCAGTACTAGCGGGGTGCAGGGGACGCAGTATTTT
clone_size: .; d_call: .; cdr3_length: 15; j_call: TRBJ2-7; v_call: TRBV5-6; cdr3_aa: CASSGWTSSSYEQYF; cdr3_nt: TGTGCCAGCAGCGGATGGACTTCCAGCTCCTACGAGCAGTACTTC
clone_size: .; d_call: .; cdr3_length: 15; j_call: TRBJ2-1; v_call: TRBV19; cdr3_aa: CASSIGSGLYNEQFF; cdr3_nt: TGTGCCAGTAGTATCGGGAGCGGGCTATACAATGAGCAGTTCTTC
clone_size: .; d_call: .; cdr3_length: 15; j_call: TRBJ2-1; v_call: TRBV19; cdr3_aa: CASSIGVGTYNEQFF; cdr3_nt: TGTGCCAGTAGTATAGGGGTGGGGACGTACAATGAGCAGTTCTTC
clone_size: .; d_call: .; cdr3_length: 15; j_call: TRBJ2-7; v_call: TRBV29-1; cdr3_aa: CSVEDWSQVPLGQYF; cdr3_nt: TGCAGCGTTGAAGACTGGTCACAGGTACCCTTGGGGCAGTACTTC
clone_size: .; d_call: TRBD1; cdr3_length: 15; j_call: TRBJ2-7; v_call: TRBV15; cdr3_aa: CATSRNPGQGYEQYF; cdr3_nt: TGTGCCACCAGCAGGAACCCGGGACAGGGGTACGAGCAGTACTTC